The 14 T cell receptor beta chains presented below share a single source sample, sequenced in a study of T-cell memory formation after mild COVID-19. TCRdb redid the calling of the 5' RACE reads with MiXCR, one entry per CDR3 protein. The sample carries a few hundred thousand distinct CDR3 sequences, 15% to 20% recorded once. The sample comprised PBMCs or a T cell subset sorted from them (not recorded which). The receptors here all came from a man between 18 and 35 years old who had mild COVID-19 (a few samples of this study predate the infection). Cell type and time point are not known.

The rearrangement uses TRBV13 and TRBJ1-1; no clear D gene. V gave up 3 bases and J gave up 0 bases, with 8 bases separating them. There are 14 residues in the CDR3. Germline V gene sequence: CDR1 PRHDT, CDR2 FYEKMQ (reference sequence). The CDR3: CASSFYQMNTEAFF. CDR3 bases: TGTGCCAGCAGCTTCTATCAGATGAACACTGAAGCTTTCTTT.

The table lists this clonotype with many counts. This chain uses TRBV5-1 with TRBJ2-2; perhaps TRBD1 as D (6 bases). The germline CDR1 and CDR2 sequences are SGHRS and YFSETQ. V lost 3 bases to trimming and J lost 6 bases, with 12 bases between them. The CDR3 has 14 amino acids. The DNA for the CDR3 is TGCGCCAGCAGCTACCAACAGGGCTCCGGGGAGCTGTTTTTT. Translated, it gives CASSYQQGSGELFF.

For the CDR3, the DNA is TGTGCCTGGAGTGTACAGGGGGTCGATCAGCCCCAGCATTTT. Amino acids: CAWSVQGVDQPQHF. The gene calls are TRBV30 and TRBJ1-5, with 8 bases matching TRBD1. The CDR3 has 14 amino acids. Trimming cost V 0 bases and J 5 bases; bases outside gene matches: 3. Looked up from germline, CDR1 is GTSNPN and CDR2 is SVGIG (reference sequence).

This chain uses TRBV19 with TRBJ1-5; 7 nucleotides line up with TRBD1. Germline assignment: CDR1 LNHDA and CDR2 SQIVND (reference sequence). The CDR3 spans 15 residues. Trimming cost V 3 bases and J 5 bases; bases outside gene matches: 7. The CDR3 sequence: CASSIWGQPYQPQHF. The CDR3 DNA sequence: TGTGCCAGTAGTATTTGGGGACAGCCATATCAGCCCCAGCATTTT.

This clonotype was detected only a few times. J is TRBJ2-6 and V is TRBV7-9; no definite D call. The CDR3 is 16 amino acids. Trimming removed 6 bases at V and 4 bases at J, with 16 bases between. Germline CDR1 SEHNR, CDR2 FQNEAQ (reference sequence). The CDR3 DNA follows: TGTGCCAGCAGTTCTACGGCCCAGTCCGGGGCCAACGTCCTGACTTTC. It is translated as CASSSTAQSGANVLTF.

The gene calls are TRBV12-3 or TRBV12-4 and TRBJ2-3; D not resolved. The V end was cut by 3 bases, the J end by 1 base, with 11 bases between. The CDR3 loop spans 15 amino acids. The CDR3 region is CASSLRPVGTDTQYF. Here the CDR3 DNA reads TGTGCCAGCAGTTTGAGGCCTGTCGGCACAGATACGCAGTATTTT.

The chain joins TRBV24-1 to TRBJ2-5, with 7 bases lining up with TRBD1. This CDR3 has 15 residues. Losses at the gene ends were 4 bases for V and 5 bases for J; bases not matched to a gene: 9. Looked up from germline, CDR1 is KGHDR and CDR2 is SFDVKD. CDR3 residues: CATSDTRDSGETQYF. Written as DNA, the CDR3 is TGTGCCACCAGTGACACTAGGGACAGTGGGGAGACCCAGTACTTC.

This clonotype was counted between two and nine times. V gene TRBV6-5 combines with J gene TRBJ2-1; D is unresolved. Germline assignment: CDR1 MNHEY and CDR2 SVGAGI. The CDR3 is 14 residues long. Between the trimmed V and J ends, which lost 0 bases and 10 bases, there was a span of 13 bases. The CDR3 DNA is TGTGCCAGCAGTTACTCGATTGGTACCTGGGAGCAGTTCTTC. The encoded protein is CASSYSIGTWEQFF.

The sample holds a few counts of this clonotype. The V gene is TRBV6-2 or TRBV6-3, the J gene TRBJ2-5, with 7 bases fitting TRBD1. The CDR3 consists of 14 residues. Germline CDR1 MNHEY, CDR2 SVGEGT. The trim removed 5 bases at V and 5 bases at J, leaving 8 bases unmatched. The CDR3 protein is CASSSRQGWETQYF. The CDR3 region has the DNA TGTGCCAGCAGTAGCCGACAGGGATGGGAGACCCAGTACTTC.

The V call is TRBV5-1, the J call TRBJ2-3; tentative D call: TRBD2 (6 bases). Trimming removed 1 base from V and 2 bases from J, with 11 bases in between. CDR1 and CDR2 (germline): SGHRS, YFSETQ. The CDR3 has 15 amino acids. The CDR3 region is CASSLIGLHTDTQYF. The CDR3 nucleotides are TGCGCCAGCAGCTTGATTGGACTACACACAGATACGCAGTATTTT.

The rearrangement uses TRBV6-6 and TRBJ1-2; perhaps TRBD1 as D (5 bases). V shed 6 bases and J shed 1 base, with 15 bases lying between them. Germline V gives CDR1 MNHNY, CDR2 SVGAGI (reference sequence). The CDR3 extends over 15 amino acids. The CDR3 DNA is TGTGCCAGCAGCCCACCGGGACGGGTTAACTATGGCTACACCTTC. Protein sequence: CASSPPGRVNYGYTF.

This clonotype turned up a few times. The chain employs TRBV13 and TRBJ2-2; D uncertain. Per germline, CDR1 PRHDT and CDR2 FYEKMQ (reference sequence). The CDR3 has 14 amino acids. V was pared by 0 bases and J by 8 bases, with 10 bases between. The CDR3 region is CASSLGLIEGELFF. CDR3 bases: TGTGCCAGCAGCTTAGGACTCATCGAGGGGGAGCTGTTTTTT.

This clonotype has only a few counts. The chain couples TRBV4-2 to TRBJ1-1; 8 positions match TRBD1. Trimming removed 1 base from V and 6 bases from J; junction bases left unmatched: 4. Germline CDR1 is LGHNA and CDR2 is YNFKEQ. The CDR3 totals 14 residues. CDR3 loop: CASSQATGAPEAFF. DNA for the CDR3: TGTGCCAGCAGCCAAGCGACAGGGGCCCCTGAAGCTTTCTTT.

This clonotype was counted only a few times. V and J are TRBV4-3 and TRBJ1-2, with 7 bases matching TRBD1. This CDR3 has 15 residues. Germline V gene lookup returns CDR1 LGHNA and CDR2 YSLEER. The trim removed 0 bases at V and 4 bases at J, leaving 5 bases unmatched. CDR3 sequence (DNA): TGCGCCAGCAGCCAAGATTCGGGACAGCTCTATGGCTACACCTTC. Protein sequence: CASSQDSGQLYGYTF.